The 26 T cell receptor beta chains below come from one sample, sequenced in a study of cytomegalovirus exposure and HLA in healthy donors. Sequenced by immunoSEQ multiplex PCR; TCRdb stores in-frame clones only, minus some. The data hold 100,000 to 150,000 clones, with approximately 88% observed a single time. The sequenced material came from PBMCs. The source of these receptors is a woman aged 18-29 years in good health and CMV-seronegative.

This chain joins TRBV6-5 and TRBJ1-2; no definite D call. The CDR3 consists of 14 residues. V lost 0 bases and J 4 bases, leaving 9 bases between the germline ends. CDR1 MNHEY and CDR2 SVGAGI come from the germline V gene. The CDR3 protein is CASSYSEGPYGYTF. CDR3 DNA sequence: TGTGCCAGCAGTTACTCGGAGGGCCCCTATGGCTACACCTTC.

CDR3 protein: CASSLEPSESYEQYF. The CDR3 coding sequence is TGTGCCAGCAGCTTAGAACCTAGCGAGAGCTACGAGCAGTACTTC. The V gene is TRBV7-6, the J gene TRBJ2-7; D possibly corresponds to TRBD2 (6 bases). The V end was cut by 1 base, the J end by 3 bases, with 13 bases between. The CDR3 loop spans 15 amino acids. Germline V gene sequence: CDR1 SGHVS, CDR2 FNYEAQ. The variable domain in full, with the rest retrieved from reference TRBV7-6 and TRBJ2-7, is GAGVSQSPRYKVTKRGQDVALRCDPISGHVSLYWYRQALGQGPEFLTYFNYEAQQDKSGLPNDRFSAERPEGSISTLTIQRTEQRDSAMYRCASSLEPSESYEQYFGPGTRLTVT.

Only a few counts were recorded for this clone. This chain connects TRBV5-4 to TRBJ1-2, with 7 bases matching TRBD1. V was pared by 5 bases and J by 6 bases, with 10 bases of the junction left unmatched. Germline assignment: CDR1 SGHNT and CDR2 YYREEE (reference sequence). The CDR3 has 14 amino acids. The CDR3 sequence: CASRHTGADDGYTF. The CDR3 DNA is TGTGCCAGCAGGCACACAGGGGCTGACGATGGCTACACCTTC.

The CDR3 DNA follows: TGTGCCAGTAGTAGGCAGGGGGCGGGCACCGGGGAGCTGTTTTTT. Translated: CASSRQGAGTGELFF. The chain joins TRBV19 to TRBJ2-2, with 8 bases matching TRBD1. CDR1 is LNHDA and CDR2 is SQIVND in the germline V gene (reference sequence). V shed 4 bases and J 4 bases; nucleotides not matched to a gene: 5. The CDR3 sequence is 15 residues long.

This chain uses TRBV7-9 with TRBJ1-1; D unresolved. CDR3 length equals 13 residues. Germline CDR1 SEHNR, CDR2 FQNEAQ (reference sequence). Trimming left V 5 bases short and J 11 bases short, with 18 bases between. CDR3 residues: CASSDIRTLGAFF. CDR3 sequence (DNA): TGTGCCAGCAGCGACATACGCACACTCGGTGCTTTCTTT.

DNA for the CDR3: TGTGCCAGCACGGGGGACAGGGATCAGTATGGCTACACCTTC. Its protein is CASTGDRDQYGYTF. This chain links TRBV6-5 with TRBJ1-2; 9 positions match TRBD1. CDR3 length equals 14 residues. Germline V gene sequence: CDR1 MNHEY, CDR2 SVGAGI. J gave up 5 bases and V 7 bases, and 8 bases lay outside the gene matches.

The rearrangement uses TRBV10-3 and TRBJ2-3; 7 nucleotides line up with TRBD1. V was clipped by 3 bases and J by 0 bases; unmatched bases: 3. This CDR3 has 15 residues. The germline V gene has CDR1 ENHRY and CDR2 SYGVKD. The CDR3 region is CAISEGTDSTDTQYF. The CDR3 DNA sequence: TGTGCCATCAGTGAAGGGACAGACAGCACAGATACGCAGTATTTT.

This clone was counted once. The chain joins TRBV5-1 to TRBJ2-5; the D gene is possibly TRBD2 (5 bases). V was trimmed by 2 bases and J by 0 bases, leaving 8 bases between them. CDR1 and CDR2 from the germline V gene are SGHRS and YFSETQ. The CDR3 length is 14 residues. CDR3 protein: CASSFRGYQETQYF. The CDR3 bases are TGCGCCAGCAGCTTTCGCGGGTACCAAGAGACCCAGTACTTC.

The CDR3 nucleotides are TGTGCCAGTAGTTTCCAGGGGGCTCGGGAAAAACTGTTTTTT. Its translation: CASSFQGAREKLFF. The V call is TRBV19, the J call TRBJ1-4; 8 nucleotides line up with TRBD1. This CDR3 is built from 14 residues. The germline gives CDR1 LNHDA, CDR2 SQIVND (reference sequence). V dropped 5 bases and J dropped 8; count of bases not matched to a gene: 7.

The rearrangement links TRBV5-6 to TRBJ1-2, with unresolved D. Germline-derived CDR1 and CDR2 are SGHDT and YYEEEE. The CDR3 is made up of 14 amino acids. The ends were cut back, 2 bases at V and 2 bases at J, with 10 bases in the middle. The DNA of the CDR3 is TGTGCCAGCAGCTTCCCTGGCCGCAACTATGGCTACACCTTC. Residues: CASSFPGRNYGYTF.

The rearrangement links TRBV4-1 to TRBJ1-1; D gene unclear. The CDR3 has 17 amino acids. V lost 1 base, J lost 4 bases, and 19 bases lay in between. Germline V gene sequence: CDR1 MGHRA, CDR2 YSYEKL. The CDR3 reads CASSQGHLRRASTEAFF. In DNA, the CDR3 is TGCGCCAGCAGCCAAGGGCACTTGAGGAGGGCGAGCACTGAAGCTTTCTTT.

V and J are TRBV30 and TRBJ2-7; TRBD2 matches 9 bases. Germline-derived CDR1 and CDR2 are GTSNPN and SVGIG (reference sequence). Trimming cost V 4 bases and J 5 bases; bases outside gene matches: 15. CDR3 size: 16 residues. The CDR3 here is CAWKRPRTSVENEQYF. Here the CDR3 DNA reads TGTGCCTGGAAACGGCCCAGGACTAGCGTAGAGAACGAGCAGTACTTC.

This clone was counted once. The chain is built from TRBV27 and TRBJ2-7; D may be TRBD2 (5 bases). V was trimmed by 4 bases and J by 0 bases, leaving 10 bases between them. Germline values: CDR1 MNHEY, CDR2 SMNVEV (reference sequence). The CDR3 loop spans 14 amino acids. This CDR3 is CASSWAGSSYEQYF. CDR3 sequence (DNA): TGTGCCAGCAGTTGGGCGGGTAGCTCCTACGAGCAGTACTTC.

This sequence joins TRBV14 and TRBJ2-3; 7 positions match TRBD2. Germline-derived CDR1 and CDR2 are SGHDN and FVKESK. The CDR3 totals 16 residues. V dropped 0 bases and J dropped 4; count of bases not matched to a gene: 7. The CDR3 DNA is TGTGCCAGCAGCCAAGATGAGACTAGCATGGCAGATACGCAGTATTTT. Translation gives CASSQDETSMADTQYF.

This rearrangement joins TRBV18 to TRBJ1-3; 8 nucleotides line up with TRBD1. With 6 bases clipped from V and 1 base from J, the junction kept 5 bases outside the gene matches. This CDR3 region has 15 residues. Germline V gene data show CDR1 as KGHSH and CDR2 as LQKENI. This CDR3 reads CASSRQGTSGNTIYF. The DNA of the CDR3 is TGTGCCAGCTCCCGACAGGGGACATCTGGAAACACCATATATTTT.

The count of this clone is one. The CDR3 sequence is CASSLSVRNQPQHF. DNA for the CDR3: TGTGCCAGCAGTTTATCGGTCAGGAATCAGCCCCAGCATTTT. The chain is built from TRBV28 and TRBJ1-5; D gene uncertain. The CDR3 contains 14 residues. V lost 1 base and J lost 4, with 8 bases in between. CDR1 MDHEN and CDR2 SYDVKM come from the germline V gene.

This clone appeared a single time. The rearrangement uses TRBV5-1 and TRBJ2-7, with D unclear. The CDR3 sequence is 16 residues long. V was shortened by 6 bases and J by 3 bases, with 22 bases between the two germline ends. Germline CDR1 SGHRS, CDR2 YFSETQ. Here the CDR3 reads CASTTNSPPRLYEQYF. For the CDR3, the DNA is TGCGCCAGCACCACGAACTCTCCCCCTAGGCTCTACGAGCAGTACTTC.

V gene TRBV5-4 combines with J gene TRBJ2-3, with TRBD1 matching over 8 bases. This CDR3 has 15 residues. Germline V CDR1 and CDR2: SGHNT, YYREEE (reference sequence). Trimming removed 4 bases from V and 4 bases from J; junction bases left unmatched: 8. The CDR3 sequence is CASSQDRDRADTQYF. For the CDR3, the DNA is TGTGCCAGCAGCCAGGACAGGGATAGGGCAGATACGCAGTATTTT.

The V call is TRBV29-1, the J call TRBJ2-7; TRBD2 matches 9 bases. The CDR3 length is 16 residues. Trimming cost V 7 bases and J 4 bases; bases outside gene matches: 17. The germline CDR1 and CDR2 sequences are SQVTM and ANQGSEA. The CDR3 here is CSATGALGTSRYEQYF. CDR3 nucleotides: TGCAGCGCTACAGGTGCCCTCGGGACTAGCAGATACGAGCAGTACTTC.

V and J are TRBV4-1 and TRBJ2-7; 7 nucleotides match TRBD1. This CDR3 has 15 residues. Trimming at V came to 0 bases and at J to 7 bases, leaving 9 bases not matched to a gene. The germline V gene encodes CDR1 MGHRA and CDR2 YSYEKL. Here the CDR3 DNA reads TGCGCCAGCAGCCAAGATAGTGTCAGGGGGTGGGAGCAGTACTTC. Its protein product is CASSQDSVRGWEQYF.

This chain uses TRBV6-5 with TRBJ1-2, with a weak D call TRBD1 (6 bases). The germline CDR1 and CDR2 sequences are MNHEY and SVGAGI. Between the trimmed V and J ends, which lost 5 bases and 1 base, there was a span of 11 bases. This CDR3 spans 14 amino acids. CDR3 in amino acids: CASSRGQNNYGYTF. CDR3 coding DNA: TGTGCCAGCAGTCGAGGACAGAATAACTATGGCTACACCTTC.

This clone is a singleton in its sample. Other DNA sequences in the sample encode the same CDR3. The CDR3 reads CASSPTGGYEQYF. CDR3 DNA sequence: TGTGCCAGCAGTCCGACAGGGGGCTACGAGCAGTACTTC. The chain combines TRBV27 with TRBJ2-7; 9 nucleotides line up with TRBD1. V gave up 5 bases and J gave up 3 bases; unmatched junction bases: 2. The germline V gene encodes CDR1 MNHEY and CDR2 SMNVEV (reference sequence). The CDR3 totals 13 residues.

The CDR3 DNA sequence: TGCAGCGTTGGGAAAGGGGACAATGAGCAGTTCTTC. It yields the protein CSVGKGDNEQFF. This chain connects TRBV29-1 to TRBJ2-1, with D perhaps TRBD1 (5 bases). The CDR3 has 12 residues. Germline V gene data show CDR1 as SQVTM and CDR2 as ANQGSEA. V was clipped by 4 bases and J by 5 bases, with 9 bases between them.

V gene TRBV2 combines with J gene TRBJ1-2, with D perhaps TRBD1 (6 bases). The V end lost 4 bases, the J end lost 8 bases, and 14 bases lay between the germline ends. This CDR3 has 13 residues. CDR1 and CDR2 from the germline V gene are SNHLY and FYNNEI. The CDR3 bases are TGTGCCAGCAGTGTGGAACAGGGCGGCGGCTACACCTTC. It specifies CASSVEQGGGYTF.

V is TRBV11-3 and J is TRBJ2-5, with 14 nucleotides matching TRBD2. The CDR3 runs to 15 residues. Trimming took 6 bases from V and 4 from J; bases not matched to a gene: 4. Germline assignment: CDR1 SGHNT and CDR2 YENEEA. In DNA, the CDR3 is TGTGCCAGCAGTTGGACTAGCGGGAGGAGAGAGACCCAGTACTTC. It specifies CASSWTSGRRETQYF.

This clone occurred once. V and J are TRBV11-3 and TRBJ2-1, with D hard to call. V was trimmed by 2 bases and J by 6 bases, leaving 8 bases between them. The germline V gene has CDR1 SGHNT and CDR2 YENEEA. The CDR3 is 13 amino acids. Here the CDR3 reads CASSLIRPNEQFF. The CDR3 nucleotides are TGTGCCAGCAGCTTAATCAGGCCCAATGAGCAGTTCTTC.